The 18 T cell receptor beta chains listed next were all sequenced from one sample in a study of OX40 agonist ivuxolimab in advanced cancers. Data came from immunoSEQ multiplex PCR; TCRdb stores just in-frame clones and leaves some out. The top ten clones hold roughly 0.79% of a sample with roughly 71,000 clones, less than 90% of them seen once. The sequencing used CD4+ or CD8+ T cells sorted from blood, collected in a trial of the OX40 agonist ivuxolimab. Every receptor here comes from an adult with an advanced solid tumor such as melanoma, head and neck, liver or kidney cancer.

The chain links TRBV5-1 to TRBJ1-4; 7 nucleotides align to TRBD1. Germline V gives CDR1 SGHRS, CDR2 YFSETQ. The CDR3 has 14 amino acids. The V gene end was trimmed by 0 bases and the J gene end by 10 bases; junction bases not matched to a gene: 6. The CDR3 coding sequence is TGCGCCAGCAGCTTGGGACAGGGATCCGGAAAACTGTTTTTT. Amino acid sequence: CASSLGQGSGKLFF.

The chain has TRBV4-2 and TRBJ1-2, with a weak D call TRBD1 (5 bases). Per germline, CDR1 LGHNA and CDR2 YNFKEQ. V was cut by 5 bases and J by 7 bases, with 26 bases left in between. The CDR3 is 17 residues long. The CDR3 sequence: CASSKEGRGEGLGGYTF. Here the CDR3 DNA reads TGTGCCAGCAGCAAGGAAGGGAGAGGGGAGGGGTTAGGTGGCTACACCTTC.

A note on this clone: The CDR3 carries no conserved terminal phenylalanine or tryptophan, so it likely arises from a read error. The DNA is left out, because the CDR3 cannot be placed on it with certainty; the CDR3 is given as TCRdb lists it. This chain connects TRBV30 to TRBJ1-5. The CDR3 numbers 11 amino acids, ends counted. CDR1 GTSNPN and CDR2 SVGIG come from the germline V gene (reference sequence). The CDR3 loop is CAWSPPPDEYG.

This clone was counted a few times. CDR3 DNA sequence: TGTGCCAGCAGCTTAGGTAGCGGGAGTGTAGATACGCAGTATTTT. It translates to CASSLGSGSVDTQYF. The chain carries TRBV7-2 and TRBJ2-3, with 9 positions matching TRBD2. CDR3 length: 15 residues. V shed 1 base, J shed 5 bases, and the junction held 4 bases outside the gene matches. Germline-derived CDR1 and CDR2 are SGHTA and FQGNSA. Using reference TRBV7-2 and TRBJ2-3 for the parts outside the CDR3, the full variable domain is GAGVSQSPSNKVTEKGKDVELRCDPISGHTALYWYRQSLGQGLEFLIYFQGNSAPDKSGLPSDRFSAERTGGSVSTLTIQRTQQEDSAVYLCASSLGSGSVDTQYFGPGTRLTVL.

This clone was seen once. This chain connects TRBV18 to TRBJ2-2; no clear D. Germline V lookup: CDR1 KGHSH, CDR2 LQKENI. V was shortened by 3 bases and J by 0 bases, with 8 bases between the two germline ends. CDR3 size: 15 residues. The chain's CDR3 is CASSPVLSNTGELFF. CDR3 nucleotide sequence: TGTGCCAGCTCACCGGTCCTATCGAACACCGGGGAGCTGTTTTTT.

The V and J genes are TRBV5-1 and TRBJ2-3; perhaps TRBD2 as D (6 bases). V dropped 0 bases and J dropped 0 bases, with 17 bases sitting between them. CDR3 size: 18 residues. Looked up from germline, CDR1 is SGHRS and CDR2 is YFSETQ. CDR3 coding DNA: TGCGCCAGCAGCTTGGCCCGCAGGGCGGGAACTAGCACAGATACGCAGTATTTT. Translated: CASSLARRAGTSTDTQYF. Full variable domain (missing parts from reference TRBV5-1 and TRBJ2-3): KAGVTQTPRYLIKTRGQQVTLSCSPISGHRSVSWYQQTPGQGLQFLFEYFSETQRNKGNFPGRFSGRQFSNSRSEMNVSTLELGDSALYLCASSLARRAGTSTDTQYFGPGTRLTVL.

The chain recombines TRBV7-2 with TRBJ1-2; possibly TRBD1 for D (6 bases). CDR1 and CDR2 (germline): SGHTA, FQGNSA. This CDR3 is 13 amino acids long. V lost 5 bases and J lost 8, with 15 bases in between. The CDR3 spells CASSPGHVGGYTF. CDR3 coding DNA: TGTGCCAGCAGCCCGGGACATGTGGGGGGCTACACCTTC.

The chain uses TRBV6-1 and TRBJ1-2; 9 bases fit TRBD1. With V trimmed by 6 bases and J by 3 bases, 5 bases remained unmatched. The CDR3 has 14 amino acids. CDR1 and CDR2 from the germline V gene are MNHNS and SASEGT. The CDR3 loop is CASSSRTGDYGYTF. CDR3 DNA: TGTGCCAGCAGCTCCCGGACAGGGGACTATGGCTACACCTTC.

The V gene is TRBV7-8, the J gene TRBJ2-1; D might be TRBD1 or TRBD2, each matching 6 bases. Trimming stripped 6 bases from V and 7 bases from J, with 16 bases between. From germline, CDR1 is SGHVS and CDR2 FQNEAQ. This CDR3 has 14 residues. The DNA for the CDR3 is TGTGCCAGCAGTTGGGGGGCGGGATCAAATGAGCAGTTCTTC. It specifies CASSWGAGSNEQFF. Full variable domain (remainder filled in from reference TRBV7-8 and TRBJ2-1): GAGVSQSPRYKVAKRGQDVALRCDPISGHVSLFWYQQALGQGPEFLTYFQNEAQLDKSGLPSDRFFAERPEGSVSTLKIQRTQQEDSAVYLCASSWGAGSNEQFFGPGTRLTVL.

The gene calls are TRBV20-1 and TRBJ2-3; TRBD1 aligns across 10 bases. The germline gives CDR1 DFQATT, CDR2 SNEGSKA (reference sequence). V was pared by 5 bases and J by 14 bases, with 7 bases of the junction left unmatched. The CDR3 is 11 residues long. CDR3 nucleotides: TGCAGTGCTGGGGACAGGGGACAGGGGTATTTT. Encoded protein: CSAGDRGQGYF.

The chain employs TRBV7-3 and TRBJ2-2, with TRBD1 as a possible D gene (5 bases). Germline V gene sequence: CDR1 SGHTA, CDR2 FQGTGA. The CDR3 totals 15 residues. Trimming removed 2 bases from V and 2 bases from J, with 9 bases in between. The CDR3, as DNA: TGTGCCAGCAGCTTAGGGCAGGGAAACACCGGGGAGCTGTTTTTT. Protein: CASSLGQGNTGELFF.

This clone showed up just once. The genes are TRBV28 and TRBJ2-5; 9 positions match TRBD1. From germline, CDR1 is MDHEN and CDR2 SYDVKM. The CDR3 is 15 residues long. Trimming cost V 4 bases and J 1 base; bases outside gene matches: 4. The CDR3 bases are TGTGCCAGCAGTTCCCAGACAGGGGGCCAAGAGACCCAGTACTTC. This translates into CASSSQTGGQETQYF.

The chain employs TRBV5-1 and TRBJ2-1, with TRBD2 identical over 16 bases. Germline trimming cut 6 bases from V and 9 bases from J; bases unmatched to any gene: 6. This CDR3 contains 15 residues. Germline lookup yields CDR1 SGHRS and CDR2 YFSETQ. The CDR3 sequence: CASKEGTSGRGEQFF. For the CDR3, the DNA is TGCGCCAGCAAGGAGGGGACTAGCGGGAGGGGTGAGCAGTTCTTC.

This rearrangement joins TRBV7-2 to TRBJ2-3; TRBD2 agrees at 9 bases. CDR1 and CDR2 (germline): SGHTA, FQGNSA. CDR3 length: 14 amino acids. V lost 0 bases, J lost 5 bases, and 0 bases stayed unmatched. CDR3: CASSLAAGGDTQYF. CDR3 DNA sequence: TGTGCCAGCAGCTTAGCAGCGGGAGGAGATACGCAGTATTTT.

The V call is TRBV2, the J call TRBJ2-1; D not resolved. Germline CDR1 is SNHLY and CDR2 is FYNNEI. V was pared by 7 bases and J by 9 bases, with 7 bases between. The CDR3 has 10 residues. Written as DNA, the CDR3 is TGTGCCAGCATGACCGTTGAGCAGTTCTTC. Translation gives CASMTVEQFF.

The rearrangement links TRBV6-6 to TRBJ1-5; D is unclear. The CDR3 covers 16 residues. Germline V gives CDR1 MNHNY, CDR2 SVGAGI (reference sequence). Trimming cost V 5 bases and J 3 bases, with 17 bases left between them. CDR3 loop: CASSLRAGGSNQPQHF. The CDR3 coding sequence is TGTGCCAGCAGTCTCCGGGCCGGTGGGTCCAATCAGCCCCAGCATTTT.

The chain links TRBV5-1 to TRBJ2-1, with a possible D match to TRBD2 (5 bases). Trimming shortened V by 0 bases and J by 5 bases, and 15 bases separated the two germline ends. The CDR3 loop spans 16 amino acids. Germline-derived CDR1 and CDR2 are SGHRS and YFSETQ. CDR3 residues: CASSLDGIYSNNEQFF. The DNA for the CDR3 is TGCGCCAGCAGCTTGGACGGGATATATTCCAACAATGAGCAGTTCTTC. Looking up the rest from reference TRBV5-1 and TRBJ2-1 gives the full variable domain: KAGVTQTPRYLIKTRGQQVTLSCSPISGHRSVSWYQQTPGQGLQFLFEYFSETQRNKGNFPGRFSGRQFSNSRSEMNVSTLELGDSALYLCASSLDGIYSNNEQFFGPGTRLTVL.

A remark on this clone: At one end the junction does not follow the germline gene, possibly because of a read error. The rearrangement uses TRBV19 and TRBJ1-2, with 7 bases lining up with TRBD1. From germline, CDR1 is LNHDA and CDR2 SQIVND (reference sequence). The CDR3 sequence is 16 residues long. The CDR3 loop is CVSNLGGSGRTYGYTF. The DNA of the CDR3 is TGTGTCAGTAACCTAGGGGGCTCCGGCCGTACCTATGGCTACACCTTC.